The count of the clone carrying this TCR beta chain is one. Its matching antigen is unknown. Germline CDR1 reads SGHNT; CDR2 reads YYREEE (reference sequence). The CDR3 runs 17 residues. V lost 0 bases, J lost 3 bases, and 18 bases lay in between. PCR used 60 Vbeta primers and 13 Jbeta primers. Profiled with immunoSEQ multiplex PCR; TCRdb holds only in-frame clones, not every one. There are roughly 100,000 clones in the sample; around three quarters occur only once, and 0.6% to 1% lies in the top ten. This sample is drawn from a study of cytomegalovirus exposure and HLA in healthy donors. Study background: The approximately 120 million unique TCR beta sequences, from about 190 million T cells, were found by an earlier analysis.

General observations from the study: In an earlier analysis, about 87% or about 30%: the productive usage of most TCR beta V segments. TCR beta sequences numbering more than 15,000 were associated with HLA alleles at 0.05 false discovery rate in a later analysis.

The chain employs TRBV5-4 and TRBJ2-5; TRBD1 is a possible D gene (6 bases). This sequence was found in a boy under 18 in good health and CMV-seronegative. Sequenced: PBMCs. The CDR3 DNA reads as TGTGCCAGCAGCTTGGGGCTGACAGGCAGAGTGGAAGAGACCCAGTACTTC. Encoded protein: CASSLGLTGRVEETQYF.